This T cell receptor (beta chain) is from a study of control samples from healthy donors and cancer patients. Germline CDR1 is KGHDR and CDR2 is SFDVKD. V shed 3 bases and J shed 6 bases, with 14 bases lying between them. CDR3 length: 15 residues. Data came from immunoSEQ multiplex PCR; TCRdb stores just in-frame clones and leaves some out. This repertoire shows 190,000 or so clones, approximately 92% found once; its top ten account for more than 1.2%. This TCR came from a man aged 18 to 29 in good health. The V and J genes are TRBV24-1 and TRBJ2-1, with D possibly matching TRBD1 (5 bases). The sample taken for sequencing was blood. CDR3 residues: CATSDLNKDTNEQFF. CDR3 DNA sequence: TGTGCCACCAGTGATCTGAACAAGGACACCAATGAGCAGTTCTTC.